This entry lists 24 T cell receptor beta chains sequenced from one sample in a study of response to subunit inactivated influenza vaccine (dated by TCRdb to between 2017 and 2018). Library generation was performed with RT-PCR. The sequencing machine was an Illumina HiSeq 2500. TCRdb took the public reads, trimmed them with fastp at Q25, ran MiXCR for clone calling and kept in-frame beta chains. Rows matching on CDR3 protein sequence are summarized as one entry with the most common DNA and genes. This sample is represented by 300,000 to 350,000 distinct CDR3 sequences; roughly 22% of them were singletons. About 9.4% of the sample is held by the ten biggest clonotypes. The sequenced sample was PBMCs from blood, obtained about 20 months after vaccination. The receptors here all came from a man aged 45 to 75 who received an inactivated influenza vaccine. Donor details come from another sample of the same person, matched by shared clones.

This clonotype was observed a handful of times. The chain uses TRBV4-3 and TRBJ1-1; D not resolved. The CDR3 runs to 18 residues. CDR1 and CDR2 (germline): LGHNA, YSLEER. Trimming shortened V by 0 bases and J by 0 bases, and 17 bases separated the two germline ends. The CDR3 loop reads CASSQDPPPRIMNTEAFF. CDR3 nucleotide sequence: TGCGCCAGCAGCCAAGATCCCCCCCCACGGATCATGAACACTGAAGCTTTCTTT.

This clonotype was counted ten times or more. The V gene is TRBV20-1, the J gene TRBJ1-6; no clear D. The CDR3 is 15 residues long. The germline V and J ends were trimmed by 1 base and 2 bases, with 9 bases remaining between them. Germline assignment: CDR1 DFQATT and CDR2 SNEGSKA (reference sequence). CDR3 bases: TGCAGTGCTAGAGGGATAGATACCTATAATTCACCCCTCCACTTT. Translating it yields CSARGIDTYNSPLHF.

This clonotype has more than one count but fewer than ten. The J gene is TRBJ1-1, the V gene TRBV7-9; D not resolved. The CDR3 has 13 residues. The V gene lost 5 bases and the J gene lost 4 bases, with 11 bases spanning the gap. CDR1 and CDR2 from the germline V gene are SEHNR and FQNEAQ (reference sequence). CDR3 loop: CASSRERVTEAFF. CDR3 nucleotide sequence: TGTGCCAGCAGCCGGGAACGCGTCACTGAAGCTTTCTTT.

This chain joins TRBV20-1 and TRBJ1-2, with a weak D call TRBD1 (6 bases). Germline-derived CDR1 and CDR2 are DFQATT and SNEGSKA (reference sequence). CDR3 length: 11 amino acids. The ends were cut back, 3 bases at V and 13 bases at J, with 15 bases in the middle. In DNA form, the CDR3 reads TGCAGTGCTAGGGGAAGCGGGGGGGCCACCTTC. Encoded protein: CSARGSGGATF.

V and J are TRBV20-1 and TRBJ2-7; D may be TRBD1 (5 bases). Looked up from germline, CDR1 is DFQATT and CDR2 is SNEGSKA (reference sequence). The V end lost 6 bases, the J end lost 6 bases, and 18 bases lay between the germline ends. This CDR3 spans 13 amino acids. The CDR3 sequence is CSASGIGVFEQYF. The CDR3 coding sequence is TGCAGTGCCAGTGGGATAGGGGTCTTCGAGCAGTACTTC.

This clonotype appeared a few times. V usage is TRBV4-3 and J usage is TRBJ2-1; D is uncertain. V lost 0 bases to trimming and J lost 7 bases, with 4 bases between them. Per germline, CDR1 LGHNA and CDR2 YSLEER. The length of the CDR3 is 12 residues. This CDR3 is CASSQDPNEQFF. The DNA of the CDR3 is TGCGCCAGCAGCCAAGATCCTAATGAGCAGTTCTTC.

The chain joins TRBV12-3 or TRBV12-4 to TRBJ1-2, with D possibly being TRBD1 (6 bases). V lost 6 bases and J lost 8, with 13 bases in between. This CDR3 comprises 12 residues. The CDR3 region is CASRTGMLGYTF. CDR3 nucleotide sequence: TGTGCCAGCAGAACAGGGATGCTCGGCTACACCTTC.

The CDR3 protein is CASSYKTPAPDTQYF. CDR3 sequence (DNA): TGTGCCAGCAGTTACAAGACTCCGGCGCCCGATACGCAGTATTTT. The rearrangement uses TRBV6-2 or TRBV6-3 and TRBJ2-3; the D is unclear. Per germline, CDR1 MNHEY and CDR2 SVGEGT. The V gene lost 2 bases and the J gene lost 6 bases, with 15 bases spanning the gap. The CDR3 has 15 residues.

The rearrangement links TRBV9 to TRBJ2-5, with D tentatively TRBD2 (6 bases). Trimming removed 2 bases from V and 1 base from J, with 9 bases in between. The germline CDR1 and CDR2 sequences are SGDLS and YYNGEE. The CDR3 covers 14 residues. Here the CDR3 reads CASSVGSGQETQYF. The CDR3 region has the DNA TGTGCCAGCAGCGTTGGTAGCGGCCAAGAGACCCAGTACTTC.

This clonotype showed up just a few times. The V call is TRBV12-3 or TRBV12-4, the J call TRBJ2-3; D gene uncertain. V lost 3 bases to trimming and J lost 1 base, with 5 bases between them. This CDR3 has 13 residues. CDR3 DNA sequence: TGTGCCAGCAGTTTTGTGGGCACAGATACGCAGTATTTT. Translated: CASSFVGTDTQYF.

A few counts support this clonotype. The V gene is TRBV4-3, the J gene TRBJ2-3; 12 bases map to TRBD2. The CDR3 spans 13 residues. Trimming cost V 2 bases and J 15 bases; bases outside gene matches: 6. Germline loops: CDR1 LGHNA, CDR2 YSLEER. The CDR3 loop reads CASSQPSGGAVYF. The CDR3 DNA is TGCGCCAGCAGCCAACCTAGCGGGGGGGCCGTATATTTT.

This chain links TRBV2 with TRBJ2-5; no clear D. The CDR3 has 15 amino acids. Germline values: CDR1 SNHLY, CDR2 FYNNEI. Between the trimmed V and J ends, which lost 4 bases and 2 bases, there was a span of 14 bases. The CDR3 nucleotides read TGTGCCAGCAGTGGATCGGTTCTAACACAAGAGACCCAGTACTTC. Translated: CASSGSVLTQETQYF.

The chain combines TRBV6-4 with TRBJ2-1; D unclear. The CDR3 loop spans 16 amino acids. CDR1 MRHNA and CDR2 SNTAGT come from the germline V gene. The V end was cut by 6 bases, the J end by 3 bases, with 18 bases between. The CDR3 protein is CASSAEGPPNYNEQFF. The CDR3 coding sequence is TGTGCCAGCAGCGCCGAAGGACCCCCTAACTACAATGAGCAGTTCTTC.

Ten or more counts support this clonotype. The gene calls are TRBV5-1 and TRBJ2-1; TRBD1 matches at 7 bases. The germline V gene encodes CDR1 SGHRS and CDR2 YFSETQ. The CDR3 is made up of 15 amino acids. The V segment lost 2 bases and the J segment 6 bases; nucleotides outside the gene matches: 8. The CDR3 loop reads CASSFQGVDFNEQFF. Here the CDR3 DNA reads TGCGCCAGCAGCTTCCAGGGGGTGGACTTCAATGAGCAGTTCTTC.

The chain couples TRBV29-1 to TRBJ2-3, with no clear D. This CDR3 is 13 amino acids long. The germline V and J ends were trimmed by 5 bases and 0 bases, with 9 bases remaining between them. Looked up from germline, CDR1 is SQVTM and CDR2 is ANQGSEA. CDR3 DNA: TGCAGCGTTACAGAGTTCAGCACAGATACGCAGTATTTT. Translated: CSVTEFSTDTQYF.

The V call is TRBV24-1, the J call TRBJ2-1, with 7 bases matching TRBD1. Per the germline V gene, CDR1 is KGHDR and CDR2 is SFDVKD. The CDR3 extends over 15 amino acids. V was pared by 0 bases and J by 7 bases, with 5 bases of the junction left unmatched. This CDR3 reads CATSDLRDSSNEQFF. The CDR3 bases are TGTGCCACCAGTGATTTGCGGGACAGCTCGAATGAGCAGTTCTTC.

A few counts support this clonotype. This rearrangement joins TRBV20-1 to TRBJ2-4; a possible D gene is TRBD2 (6 bases). Trimming shortened V by 8 bases and J by 4 bases, and 15 bases separated the two germline ends. The V gene's germline CDR1 is DFQATT and CDR2 SNEGSKA (reference sequence). The CDR3 contains 13 residues. In DNA form, the CDR3 reads TGCAGTATTCGGGAGCTTGGAAAAAACATTCAGTACTTC. This encodes CSIRELGKNIQYF.

This clonotype was seen only a few times. V is TRBV10-3 and J is TRBJ1-1; the D is unclear. The CDR3 runs to 12 residues. Germline values: CDR1 ENHRY, CDR2 SYGVKD. V lost 6 bases and J lost 4, with 9 bases in between. The CDR3 spells CAIRAKSTEAFF. The CDR3 nucleotides read TGTGCCATCAGGGCGAAAAGCACTGAAGCTTTCTTT.

There are a few counts of this clonotype. V is TRBV27 and J is TRBJ1-4; 9 bases line up with TRBD1. V gave up 6 bases and J gave up 7 bases; unmatched junction bases: 6. This CDR3 has 14 amino acids. The V gene's germline CDR1 is MNHEY and CDR2 SMNVEV (reference sequence). The CDR3 DNA follows: TGTGCCAGCAGCGTCCGGGACAGGGCTGAAAAACTGTTTTTT. It is translated as CASSVRDRAEKLFF.

This chain connects TRBV7-2 to TRBJ2-7, with 9 bases fitting TRBD1. The CDR3 consists of 15 residues. Germline V gene data show CDR1 as SGHTA and CDR2 as FQGNSA. Trimming cost V 7 bases and J 5 bases; bases outside gene matches: 12. CDR3 nucleotides: TGTGCCAGCATCCAATACGTGGGACAGGGTAACGAGCAGTACTTC. The encoded protein is CASIQYVGQGNEQYF. The whole variable domain, filled in from reference TRBV7-2 and TRBJ2-7, reads GAGVSQSPSNKVTEKGKDVELRCDPISGHTALYWYRQSLGQGLEFLIYFQGNSAPDKSGLPSDRFSAERTGGSVSTLTIQRTQQEDSAVYLCASIQYVGQGNEQYFGPGTRLTVT.

At least ten counts were recorded for this clonotype. The gene calls are TRBV7-2 and TRBJ2-4; TRBD1 agrees at 8 bases. This CDR3 contains 17 residues. Germline CDR1 and CDR2: SGHTA and FQGNSA. Trimming at V came to 0 bases and at J to 3 bases, leaving 7 bases not matched to a gene. The CDR3 protein is CASSLALTGAYKNIQYF. The CDR3, as DNA: TGTGCCAGCAGCTTAGCACTGACAGGGGCTTACAAAAACATTCAGTACTTC.

The chain carries TRBV7-8 and TRBJ1-4, with D uncertain. The ends were cut back, 2 bases at V and 5 bases at J, with 12 bases in the middle. Germline V CDR1 and CDR2: SGHVS, FQNEAQ. This CDR3 has 15 amino acids. CDR3 loop: CASSLPRYPNEKLFF. CDR3 coding DNA: TGTGCCAGCAGCTTACCGCGATACCCGAATGAAAAACTGTTTTTT.

The rearrangement joins TRBV9 to TRBJ2-1; 13 positions agree with TRBD2. The CDR3 runs 17 residues. CDR1 is SGDLS, CDR2 YYNGEE, per germline. The ends lost 4 bases at V and 0 bases at J; junction bases unmatched: 4. The CDR3, as DNA: TGTGCCAGCAGCCCGTGGACTAGCGGGGGCTCCTACAATGAGCAGTTCTTC. Translation: CASSPWTSGGSYNEQFF.

In DNA form, the CDR3 reads TGTGCCAGCAGCGCCTACAGGGGGGTGCAAGAGACCCAGTACTTC. Protein: CASSAYRGVQETQYF. The chain employs TRBV7-2 and TRBJ2-5; TRBD1 aligns across 8 bases. Germline V gene sequence: CDR1 SGHTA, CDR2 FQGNSA. Trimming at V came to 5 bases and at J to 2 bases, leaving 7 bases not matched to a gene. The CDR3 loop spans 15 amino acids.